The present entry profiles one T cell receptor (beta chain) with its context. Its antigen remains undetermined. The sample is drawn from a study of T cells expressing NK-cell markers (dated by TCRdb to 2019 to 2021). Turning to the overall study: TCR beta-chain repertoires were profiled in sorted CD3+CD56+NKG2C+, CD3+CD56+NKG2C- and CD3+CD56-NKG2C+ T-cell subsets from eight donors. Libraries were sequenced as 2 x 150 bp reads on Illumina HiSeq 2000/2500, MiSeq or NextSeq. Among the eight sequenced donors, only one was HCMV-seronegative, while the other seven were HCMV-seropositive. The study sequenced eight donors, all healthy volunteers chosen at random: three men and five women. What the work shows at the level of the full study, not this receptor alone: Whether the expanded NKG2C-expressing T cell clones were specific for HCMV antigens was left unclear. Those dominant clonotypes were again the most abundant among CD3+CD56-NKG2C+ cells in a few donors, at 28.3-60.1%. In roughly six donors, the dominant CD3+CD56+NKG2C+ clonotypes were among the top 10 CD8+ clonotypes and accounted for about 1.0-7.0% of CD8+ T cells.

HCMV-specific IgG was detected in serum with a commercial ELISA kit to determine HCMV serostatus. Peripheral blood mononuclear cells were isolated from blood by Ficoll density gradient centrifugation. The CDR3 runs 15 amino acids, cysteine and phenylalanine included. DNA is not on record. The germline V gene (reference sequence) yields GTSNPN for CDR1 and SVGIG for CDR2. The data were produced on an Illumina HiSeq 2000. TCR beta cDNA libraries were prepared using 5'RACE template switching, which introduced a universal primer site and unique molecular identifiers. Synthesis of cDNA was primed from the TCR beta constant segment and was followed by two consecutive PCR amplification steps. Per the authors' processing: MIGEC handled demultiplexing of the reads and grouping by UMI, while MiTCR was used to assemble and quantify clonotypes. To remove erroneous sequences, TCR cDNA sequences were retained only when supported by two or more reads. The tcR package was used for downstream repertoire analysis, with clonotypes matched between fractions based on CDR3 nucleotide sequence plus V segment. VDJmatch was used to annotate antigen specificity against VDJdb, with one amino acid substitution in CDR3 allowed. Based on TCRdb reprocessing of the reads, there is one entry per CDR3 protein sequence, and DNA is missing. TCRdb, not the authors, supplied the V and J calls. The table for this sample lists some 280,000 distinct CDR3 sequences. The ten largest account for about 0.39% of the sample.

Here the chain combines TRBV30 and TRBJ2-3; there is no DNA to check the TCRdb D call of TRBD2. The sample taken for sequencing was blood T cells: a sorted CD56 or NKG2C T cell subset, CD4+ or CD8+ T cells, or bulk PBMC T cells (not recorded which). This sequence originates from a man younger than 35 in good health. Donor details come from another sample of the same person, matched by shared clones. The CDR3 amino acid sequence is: CAWSEGRISTDTQYF.